This section outlines one T cell receptor beta chain sequence together with its context. Antigen unknown. One end of the junction varies from germline; a read error may be responsible. The CDR3 has 16 amino acids. Germline-derived CDR1 and CDR2 are SEHNR and FQNEAQ (reference sequence). The data belong to a study of cytomegalovirus exposure and HLA in healthy donors. Whole-study findings and limits: Reported performance of the classifier showed diagnosis of cytomegalovirus status with high specificity and sensitivity. Previous analysis showed most TCR beta V segments were productive about 87% or about 30% of the time.

Amplification used 60 Vbeta primers and 13 Jbeta primers. The protocol was immunoSEQ multiplex PCR, while the TCRdb copy is restricted to in-frame clones and leaves out a portion. The repertoire holds some 190,000 clones, with about 88% as singletons. The sequence derives from a young woman in good health and CMV-seronegative. This sequence joins TRBV7-9 and TRBJ2-2, with TRBD1 matching over 9 bases. Sequenced material: PBMCs. DNA of the CDR3: TGTTCCAGCAGCTTTCGACAGGGGGTTGGTACCGGGGAGCTGTTTTTT. Translating it yields CSSSFRQGVGTGELFF. The full variable domain, in which reference TRBV7-9 and TRBJ2-2 provide the parts outside the CDR3, is DTGVSQNPRHKITKRGQNVTFRCDPISEHNRLYWYRQTLGQGPEFLTYFQNEAQLEKSRLLSDRFSAERPKGSFSTLEIQRTEQGDSAMYLCSSSFRQGVGTGELFFGEGSRLTVL.